Below, 2 T cell receptor beta chains from the same sample are listed, as sequenced in a study of molecular identifiers for immune sequencing clone quantification. A single record per CDR3 protein comes from TCRdb applying MiXCR to the PCR reads. The sample records some 580,000 distinct CDR3 sequences, roughly 23% being singletons. Sequenced material: naive CD8+ T cells from blood, with Jurkat cell RNA spiked in. Subset meaning: FACS-sorted CD8+CD4-CCR7+CD45RA+ naive T cells. All receptors come from a human donor in good health. Some libraries in this study had Jurkat cell RNA spiked in.

V usage is TRBV7-9 and J usage is TRBJ2-7; D remains ambiguous. Germline V gene lookup returns CDR1 SEHNR and CDR2 FQNEAQ (reference sequence). Trimming removed 6 bases at V and 2 bases at J, with 8 bases between. The CDR3 loop spans 12 amino acids. The CDR3 region has the DNA TGTGCCAGCAGTATAACCCCCTACGAGCAGTACTTC. Translation: CASSITPYEQYF.

Notes on this clonotype: The junction differs from germline at one of its ends, possibly a read error. The J gene is TRBJ1-5, the V gene TRBV6-5; D not resolved. CDR1 and CDR2 from the germline V gene are MNHEY and SVGAGI. CDR3 size: 15 residues. CDR3 residues: CAGSSNGYSNQPQHF. The CDR3 coding sequence is TGTGCCGGCAGTTCGAACGGGTATAGCAATCAGCCCCAGCATTTT.